This TCR beta chain came from a study of shared clonotypes between healthy human individuals. Overall study results and limits: Clonotypes which were not shared had lower generation probabilities than clonotypes that all four donors shared. Depth of sequencing was expected to influence donor clonotype sharing.

As regards this clone: The antigen is undetermined.

Here immunoSEQ multiplex PCR was the method, and the copy in TCRdb shows in-frame clones only, minus some. The sample lists about 2 million clones; 85% to 95% were seen once. Germline trimming cut 2 bases from V and 6 bases from J; bases unmatched to any gene: 5. CDR1 and CDR2 (germline): SGHRS, YFSETQ. The CDR3 covers 13 residues. Sequenced: naive CD4+ T cells sorted from blood. The subset here: CD45RA+ positively selected. This receptor was obtained from a man aged 18 to 29 in good health. The chain employs TRBV5-1 and TRBJ2-7; the match to TRBD2 covers 7 bases. CDR3 DNA sequence: TGCGCCAGCAGCTTCGGCGGGGGTGGCGAGCAGTACTTC. Translating gives CASSFGGGGEQYF.